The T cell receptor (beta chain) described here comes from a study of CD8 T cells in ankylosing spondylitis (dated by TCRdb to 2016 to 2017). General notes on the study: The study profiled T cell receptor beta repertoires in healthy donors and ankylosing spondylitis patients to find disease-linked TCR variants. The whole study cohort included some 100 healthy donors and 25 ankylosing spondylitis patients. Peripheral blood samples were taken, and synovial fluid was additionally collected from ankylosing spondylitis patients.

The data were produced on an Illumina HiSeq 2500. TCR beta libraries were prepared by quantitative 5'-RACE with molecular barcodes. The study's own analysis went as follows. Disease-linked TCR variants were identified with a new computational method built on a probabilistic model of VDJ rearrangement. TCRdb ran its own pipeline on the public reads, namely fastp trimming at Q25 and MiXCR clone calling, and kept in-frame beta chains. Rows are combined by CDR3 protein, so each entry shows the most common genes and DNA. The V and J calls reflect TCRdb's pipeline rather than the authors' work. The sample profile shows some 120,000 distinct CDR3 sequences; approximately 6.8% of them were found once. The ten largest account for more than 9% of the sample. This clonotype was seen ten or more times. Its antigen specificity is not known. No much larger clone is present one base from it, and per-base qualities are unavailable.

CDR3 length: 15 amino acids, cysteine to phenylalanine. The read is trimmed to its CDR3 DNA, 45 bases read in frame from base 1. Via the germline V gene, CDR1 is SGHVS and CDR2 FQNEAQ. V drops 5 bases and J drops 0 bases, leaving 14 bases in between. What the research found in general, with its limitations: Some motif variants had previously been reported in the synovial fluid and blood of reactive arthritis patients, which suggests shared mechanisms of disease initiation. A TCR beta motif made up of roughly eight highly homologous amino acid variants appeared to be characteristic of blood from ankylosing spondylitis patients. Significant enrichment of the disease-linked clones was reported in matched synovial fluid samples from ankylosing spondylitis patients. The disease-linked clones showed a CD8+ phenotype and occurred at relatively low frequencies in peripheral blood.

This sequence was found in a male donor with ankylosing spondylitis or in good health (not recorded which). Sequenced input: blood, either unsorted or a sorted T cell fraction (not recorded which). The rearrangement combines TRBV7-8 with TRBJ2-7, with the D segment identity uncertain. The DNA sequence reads TGTGCCAGCAGCCACTCGGAGCTAAGCTCCTACGAGCAGTACTTC. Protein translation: CASSHSELSSYEQYF.